The 20 T cell receptor beta chains reported below all come from one sample, sequenced in a study of blood T cell repertoires in COVID-19. Here immunoSEQ multiplex PCR was the method, and the copy in TCRdb shows in-frame clones only, minus some. The table shows more than 130,000 clones, with approximately 80% occurring only once. Sample: peripheral blood. These receptors originate from a woman older than 75 in a cohort sampled during active or convalescent COVID-19.

The V gene is TRBV25-1, the J gene TRBJ2-2; unclear D gene. The CDR3 is 15 amino acids. Looked up from germline, CDR1 is MGHDK and CDR2 is SYGVNS. The germline V and J ends were trimmed by 10 bases and 0 bases, with 15 bases remaining between them. CDR3 protein: CANIRGSANTGELFF. The CDR3 DNA reads as TGTGCCAACATCCGCGGCAGTGCGAACACCGGGGAGCTGTTTTTT.

In this sample, this clone turned up once. CDR3 nucleotides: TGTGCCAGCAGTTCCCCAGCTAACTATGGCTACACCTTC. Its translation: CASSSPANYGYTF. This chain uses TRBV6-1 with TRBJ1-2; D unclear. Germline assignment: CDR1 MNHNS and CDR2 SASEGT. Trimming cost V 5 bases and J 0 bases, with 7 bases left between them. This CDR3 is built from 13 residues.

The chain couples TRBV4-1 to TRBJ1-5; D is undetermined. CDR1 and CDR2 from the germline V gene are MGHRA and YSYEKL. Trimming stripped 0 bases from V and 4 bases from J, with 10 bases between. The CDR3 sequence is 15 residues long. CDR3 loop: CASSQDYALNQPQHF. CDR3 in DNA: TGCGCCAGCAGCCAAGACTACGCGTTAAATCAGCCCCAGCATTTT.

This clone has only a few counts. V gene TRBV6-2 or TRBV6-3 combines with J gene TRBJ1-1; 8 nucleotides align to TRBD1. Germline lookup yields CDR1 MNHEY and CDR2 SVGEGT. The length of the CDR3 is 14 residues. Trimming at V came to 4 bases and at J to 3 bases, leaving 4 bases not matched to a gene. The CDR3 sequence is CASSWTGSDTEAFF. The DNA for the CDR3 is TGTGCCAGCAGTTGGACAGGGTCGGACACTGAAGCTTTCTTT.

The CDR3, as DNA: TGTGCCAGCCTGTCCCCCGGGACAGGATTACCTGAAGCTTTCTTT. Translating it yields CASLSPGTGLPEAFF. The chain employs TRBV6-5 and TRBJ1-1, with 8 positions matching TRBD1. Germline trimming cut 8 bases from V and 6 bases from J; bases unmatched to any gene: 14. This CDR3 spans 15 amino acids. Germline V gene data show CDR1 as MNHEY and CDR2 as SVGAGI.

The rearrangement links TRBV2 to TRBJ2-5, with D perhaps TRBD2 (6 bases). This CDR3 comprises 15 residues. The germline gives CDR1 SNHLY, CDR2 FYNNEI. Trimming shortened V by 8 bases and J by 5 bases, and 21 bases separated the two germline ends. CDR3 amino acids: CASQLKGLEGETQYF. The DNA for the CDR3 is TGTGCCAGCCAGCTCAAGGGACTTGAGGGGGAGACCCAGTACTTC.

V is TRBV19 and J is TRBJ2-3; 10 positions match TRBD2. V lost 10 bases, J lost 0 bases, and 13 bases stayed unmatched. Germline-derived CDR1 and CDR2 are LNHDA and SQIVND (reference sequence). The CDR3 totals 17 residues. CDR3 nucleotide sequence: TGTGCCACAGCCTCTAGCGGGGGCCTTTTCAGCACAGATACGCAGTATTTT. This codes for CATASSGGLFSTDTQYF.

The CDR3 reads CASSSTPSGANVLTF. CDR3 nucleotide sequence: TGCGCCAGCAGCTCGACTCCGTCTGGGGCCAACGTCCTGACTTTC. The chain couples TRBV5-1 to TRBJ2-6; D unresolved. The germline V gene has CDR1 SGHRS and CDR2 YFSETQ. The CDR3 is 15 amino acids. Trimming removed 3 bases at V and 1 base at J, with 8 bases between.

This clone was picked up one time. The chain carries TRBV5-1 and TRBJ1-2; TRBD1 agrees at 7 bases. The CDR3 extends over 16 amino acids. The trim removed 0 bases at V and 0 bases at J, leaving 5 bases unmatched. Germline loops: CDR1 SGHRS, CDR2 YFSETQ. The CDR3 bases are TGCGCCAGCAGCTTGGCAAGGGGGCCGCCTAACTATGGCTACACCTTC. This encodes CASSLARGPPNYGYTF.

The chain couples TRBV15 to TRBJ1-3; no definite D call. The germline V gene has CDR1 LNHNV and CDR2 YYDKDF (reference sequence). The CDR3 is made up of 16 amino acids. Trimming removed 0 bases from V and 0 bases from J, with 9 bases in between. The CDR3 DNA sequence: TGTGCCACCAGCAGAGACGTTTCCTCCTCTGGAAACACCATATATTTT. Translating it yields CATSRDVSSSGNTIYF. The variable domain in full, completed from reference TRBV15 and TRBJ1-3, reads DAMVIQNPRYQVTQFGKPVTLSCSQTLNHNVMYWYQQKSSQAPKLLFHYYDKDFNNEADTPDNFQSRRPNTSFCFLDIRSPGLGDTAMYLCATSRDVSSSGNTIYFGEGSWLTVV.

This chain links TRBV4-3 with TRBJ2-4; the D gene is possibly TRBD2 (6 bases). This CDR3 comprises 15 residues. Trimming removed 0 bases from V and 7 bases from J, with 13 bases in between. Germline loops: CDR1 LGHNA, CDR2 YSLEER. The DNA of the CDR3 is TGCGCCAGCAGCCAAGATAGGATTGCGGGGAACATTCAGTACTTC. Protein product: CASSQDRIAGNIQYF.

This chain uses TRBV6-1 with TRBJ2-4, with D perhaps matching TRBD2 (6 bases). V was trimmed by 0 bases and J by 15 bases, leaving 12 bases between them. This CDR3 is 12 amino acids long. Germline V gene data show CDR1 as MNHNS and CDR2 as SASEGT. The CDR3 nucleotides read TGTGCCAGCAGTGAAGCGCGGGGCAGAGGGTACTTC. This codes for CASSEARGRGYF.

This chain links TRBV5-6 with TRBJ2-1; D not certain. This CDR3 contains 17 residues. Between the trimmed V and J ends, which lost 2 bases and 4 bases, there was a span of 19 bases. In germline, CDR1 is SGHDT, CDR2 YYEEEE. The CDR3 DNA reads as TGTGCCAGCAGCTTAATTGCAAGGCAGACATTTTACAATGAGCAGTTCTTC. Its protein product is CASSLIARQTFYNEQFF.

This chain uses TRBV28 with TRBJ1-5, with D unresolved. There are 12 residues in the CDR3. CDR1 and CDR2 (germline): MDHEN, SYDVKM. V was pared by 7 bases and J by 4 bases, with 8 bases between. In DNA, the CDR3 is TGTGCCAGCAAGGCAGGTAATCAGCCCCAGCATTTT. As protein: CASKAGNQPQHF.

The chain links TRBV18 to TRBJ1-4, with 8 bases that match TRBD1. Trimming took 2 bases from V and 7 from J; bases not matched to a gene: 3. The germline CDR1 and CDR2 sequences are KGHSH and LQKENI. The CDR3 is made up of 14 amino acids. CDR3 nucleotide sequence: TGTGCCAGCTCACCATCCAGGGGGCGTGAAAAACTGTTTTTT. Amino acids: CASSPSRGREKLFF.

This clone was seen more than once but under ten times. The chain carries TRBV5-1 and TRBJ2-7; 9 nucleotides match TRBD2. This CDR3 is built from 12 residues. V lost 10 bases to trimming and J lost 6 bases; unmatched junction nucleotides: 8. CDR1 SGHRS and CDR2 YFSETQ come from the germline V gene. The CDR3 here is CASRGSGGEQYV. DNA for the CDR3: TGCGCCTCCCGAGGTAGCGGGGGCGAGCAGTACGTC.

This chain uses TRBV6-2 or TRBV6-3 with TRBJ2-3, with 10 bases that match TRBD1. The germline V gene encodes CDR1 MNHEY and CDR2 SVGEGT. The CDR3 length is 16 residues. V was clipped by 2 bases and J by 5 bases; unmatched bases: 7. CDR3 in DNA: TGTGCCAGCAGTTACATCGGGACAGGGGCGGGAGATACGCAGTATTTT. It translates to CASSYIGTGAGDTQYF.

The chain employs TRBV6-5 and TRBJ1-1; tentative D call: TRBD1 (5 bases). Per the germline V gene, CDR1 is MNHEY and CDR2 is SVGAGI. Trimming shortened V by 2 bases and J by 0 bases, and 10 bases separated the two germline ends. The CDR3 contains 15 residues. In DNA form, the CDR3 reads TGTGCCAGCAGTTACGACCAGGGCATGAACACTGAAGCTTTCTTT. Translation: CASSYDQGMNTEAFF.

The chain couples TRBV7-8 to TRBJ1-4; TRBD1 agrees at 9 bases. V was clipped by 0 bases and J by 8 bases; unmatched bases: 7. Germline CDR1 reads SGHVS; CDR2 reads FQNEAQ. The CDR3 has 16 residues. The CDR3 DNA is TGTGCCAGCAGCTTAGCGGAGGGACAGGGTGGAGAAAAACTGTTTTTT. The encoded protein is CASSLAEGQGGEKLFF.

The genes are TRBV2 and TRBJ1-1; TRBD1 is a possible D gene (5 bases). CDR1 and CDR2 from the germline V gene are SNHLY and FYNNEI. The ends were cut back, 3 bases at V and 8 bases at J, with 10 bases in the middle. The CDR3 is 12 residues long. The CDR3 protein is CASSEGQWEAFF. Here the CDR3 DNA reads TGTGCCAGCAGTGAGGGGCAGTGGGAAGCTTTCTTT.